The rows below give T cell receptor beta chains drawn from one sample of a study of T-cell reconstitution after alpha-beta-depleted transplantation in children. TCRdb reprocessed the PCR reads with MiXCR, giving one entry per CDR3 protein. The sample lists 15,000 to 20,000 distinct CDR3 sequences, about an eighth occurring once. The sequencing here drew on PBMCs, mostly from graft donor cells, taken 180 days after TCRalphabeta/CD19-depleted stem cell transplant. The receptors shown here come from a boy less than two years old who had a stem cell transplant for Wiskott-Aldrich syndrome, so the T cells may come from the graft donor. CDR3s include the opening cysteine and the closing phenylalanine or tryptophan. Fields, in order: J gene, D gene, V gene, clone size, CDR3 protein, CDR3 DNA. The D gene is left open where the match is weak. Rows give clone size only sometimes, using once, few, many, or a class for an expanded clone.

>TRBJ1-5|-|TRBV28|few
CASSLDGQPQHF
TGTGCCAGCAGCCTGGACGGTCAGCCCCAGCATTTT
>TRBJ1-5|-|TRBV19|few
CASSWLQGQVSNQPQHF
TGTGCCAGTAGTTGGTTGCAGGGGCAGGTCTCGAATCAGCCCCAGCATTTT
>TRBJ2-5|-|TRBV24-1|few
CATSAGETQYF
TGTGCCACCAGTGCCGGAGAGACCCAGTACTTC
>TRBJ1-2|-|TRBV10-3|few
CAASKEGDYGYTF
TGTGCCGCCTCGAAGGAGGGCGACTATGGCTACACCTTC
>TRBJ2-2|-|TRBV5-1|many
CASSSGTENTGELFF
TGCGCCAGCAGCTCCGGGACTGAGAACACCGGGGAGCTGTTTTTT
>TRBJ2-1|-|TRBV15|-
CATSGGRSYYNEQFF
TGTGCCACCAGCGGGGGACGGAGCTACTACAATGAGCAGTTCTTC
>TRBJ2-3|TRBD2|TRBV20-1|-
CSARDRRGLAGVGGTDTQYF
TGCAGTGCTAGAGATCGAAGAGGACTAGCGGGAGTTGGGGGCACAGATACGCAGTATTTT
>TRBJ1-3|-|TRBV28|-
CASSPQVSGNTIYF
TGTGCCAGCAGCCCTCAAGTATCTGGAAACACCATATATTTT
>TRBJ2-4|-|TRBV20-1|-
CSATPIRGLDNIQYF
TGCAGTGCTACCCCAATCAGGGGCCTAGATAACATTCAGTACTTC
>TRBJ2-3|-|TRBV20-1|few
CSAEPGGTTDTQYF
TGCAGTGCCGAACCCGGCGGGACCACAGATACGCAGTATTTT
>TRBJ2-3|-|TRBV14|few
CASSHQMTGVDTQYF
TGTGCCAGCAGTCACCAGATGACAGGAGTAGATACGCAGTATTTT
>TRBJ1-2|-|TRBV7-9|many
CASSLVGTTGYTF
TGTGCCAGCAGCTTAGTCGGGACAACTGGCTACACCTTC
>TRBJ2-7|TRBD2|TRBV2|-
CASSDVPLAGGVLYYEQYF
TGTGCCAGCAGCGATGTCCCGCTAGCGGGGGGAGTTCTCTACTACGAGCAGTACTTC
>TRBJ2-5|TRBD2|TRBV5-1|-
CASSQGLVQETQYF
TGCGCCAGCAGCCAAGGACTAGTTCAAGAGACCCAGTACTTC
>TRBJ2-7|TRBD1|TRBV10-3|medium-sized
CAISVGQGGEQYF
TGTGCCATCAGTGTTGGACAGGGCGGCGAGCAGTACTTC
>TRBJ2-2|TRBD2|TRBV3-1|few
CASSQGGWSGRANTGELFF
TGTGCCAGCAGCCAAGGAGGTTGGAGCGGGAGGGCGAACACCGGGGAGCTGTTTTTT
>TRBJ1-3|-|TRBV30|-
CAWAKTGYSGNTIYF
TGTGCCTGGGCCAAGACCGGCTACTCTGGAAACACCATATATTTT
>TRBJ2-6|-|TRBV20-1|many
CSASGGPGANVLTF
TGCAGTGCTAGCGGGGGACCTGGGGCCAACGTCCTGACTTTC
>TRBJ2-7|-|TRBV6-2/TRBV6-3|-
CASTRMGTAGNEQYF
TGTGCCAGCACCAGAATGGGGACCGCGGGGAACGAGCAGTACTTC
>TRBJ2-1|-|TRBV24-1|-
CATTGGPSYNEQFF
TGTGCCACCACCGGGGGGCCCTCCTACAATGAGCAGTTCTTC
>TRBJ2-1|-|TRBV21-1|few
CASSKAYNEQFF
TGTGCCAGCAGCAAAGCGTACAATGAGCAGTTCTTC
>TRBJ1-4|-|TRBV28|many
CASSLLGGTNEKLFF
TGTGCCAGCAGTTTATTGGGTGGTACTAATGAAAAACTGTTTTTT
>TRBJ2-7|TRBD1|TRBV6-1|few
CASSEAPTGVAHEQYF
TGTGCCAGCAGTGAAGCTCCAACAGGGGTCGCCCACGAGCAGTACTTC
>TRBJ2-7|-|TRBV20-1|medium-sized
CSARSGVEGSYEQYF
TGCAGTGCTAGGTCGGGAGTAGAAGGTTCCTACGAGCAGTACTTC
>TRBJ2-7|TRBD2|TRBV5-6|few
CASSFQTSGRVGSYEQYF
TGTGCCAGCAGCTTCCAGACTAGCGGGAGGGTCGGGTCCTACGAGCAGTACTTC
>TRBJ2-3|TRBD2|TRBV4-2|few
CASSQGGRATGTDTQYF
TGTGCCAGCAGCCAAGGCGGGAGGGCCACTGGCACAGATACGCAGTATTTT
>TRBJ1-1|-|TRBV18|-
CASSLQALGTEAFF
TGTGCCAGCTCACTTCAGGCTTTGGGCACTGAAGCTTTCTTT
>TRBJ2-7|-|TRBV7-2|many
CASSLTVGQGYEQYF
TGTGCCAGCAGCTTAACTGTGGGACAAGGGTACGAGCAGTACTTC